The 5 T cell receptor beta chains listed next were all sequenced from one sample in a study of blood T cell repertoires in COVID-19. Some clones are missing from TCRdb's copy, which holds only in-frame ones; the method was immunoSEQ multiplex PCR. The sample shows about 39,000 clones, approximately 85% of them seen only once. The specimen sequenced was peripheral blood. Receptor source: a man aged 55 to 70 with acute or convalescent COVID-19.

This chain uses TRBV2 with TRBJ1-5, with 8 nucleotides matching TRBD1. CDR3 length: 14 amino acids. The V and J ends lost 5 bases and 6 bases, in that order; junction bases with no gene match: 6. Germline loops: CDR1 SNHLY, CDR2 FYNNEI. CDR3 DNA sequence: TGTGCCAGCAGTAGACAGGGGTTGGCTCAGCCCCAGCATTTT. It encodes CASSRQGLAQPQHF.

The chain has TRBV30 and TRBJ2-6; 7 bases map to TRBD2. The V and J ends lost 0 bases and 2 bases, in that order; junction bases with no gene match: 1. This CDR3 comprises 15 residues. Germline lookup yields CDR1 GTSNPN and CDR2 SVGIG (reference sequence). The CDR3 is CAWSVRGAGANVLTF. The CDR3 bases are TGTGCCTGGAGTGTACGGGGGGCTGGGGCCAACGTCCTGACTTTC.

This chain joins TRBV9 and TRBJ1-3; the match to TRBD1 covers 7 bases. The CDR3 is 14 amino acids. V lost 3 bases and J lost 2; bases outside the gene matches: 2. The germline V gene encodes CDR1 SGDLS and CDR2 YYNGEE. This CDR3 reads CASSARGPGNTIYF. The DNA for the CDR3 is TGTGCCAGCAGCGCAAGGGGGCCTGGAAACACCATATATTTT.

In its sample, this clone was seen a few times. The chain couples TRBV5-6 to TRBJ2-2; 9 bases map to TRBD2. CDR3 length equals 16 residues. Germline loops: CDR1 SGHDT, CDR2 YYEEEE. J was trimmed by 1 base and V by 4 bases; bases with no gene match: 5. The CDR3 region is CASSGTSGRNTGELFF. CDR3 sequence (DNA): TGTGCCAGCAGCGGCACTAGCGGGCGGAACACCGGGGAGCTGTTTTTT.

About this clone itself: The identical CDR3 is also encoded by other nucleotide sequences in the sample. The chain combines TRBV5-4 with TRBJ1-5; D is perhaps TRBD1 (6 bases). Trimming stripped 5 bases from V and 2 bases from J, with 11 bases between. This CDR3 has 14 residues. The germline CDR1 and CDR2 sequences are SGHNT and YYREEE (reference sequence). This CDR3 is CASSLQGGNQPQHF. DNA for the CDR3: TGTGCCAGCAGTTTACAGGGAGGCAATCAGCCCCAGCATTTT.